The TCR beta chain described here comes from a study of T cell responses to AZD1222 COVID-19 vaccine. General study results and limits: As reported, nearly half of all spike-specific TCRs target variant regions that are unmutated. Along spike, vaccine-associated CD4 TCRs were found throughout, with dominance at 160-218 and 743-854.

This clone was detected only a few times. Its specificity is not known. TCRdb's copy holds only in-frame clones and misses some; the assay was immunoSEQ multiplex PCR. This table has 95,000 to 150,000 clones, approximately 88% appearing once. V shed 2 bases and J shed 3 bases, with 10 bases lying between them. CDR1 and CDR2 from the germline V gene are MGHDK and SYGVNS. The CDR3 has 15 residues. V is TRBV25-1 and J is TRBJ2-2; possible D gene TRBD1, 6 bases. The sequencing here drew on peripheral blood, taken on day 0 of AZD1222 vaccination. The receptor was isolated from an adult in good health. CDR3 sequence: CASSEMAGDTGELFF. Here the CDR3 DNA reads TGTGCCAGCAGTGAAATGGCAGGGGACACCGGGGAGCTGTTTTTT. The whole variable domain, filled in from reference TRBV25-1 and TRBJ2-2, reads EADIYQTPRYLVIGTGKKITLECSQTMGHDKMYWYQQDPGMELHLIHYSYGVNSTEKGDLSSESTVSRIRTEHFPLTLESARPSHTSQYLCASSEMAGDTGELFFGEGSRLTVL.